This T cell receptor (beta chain) is drawn from a study of cytomegalovirus exposure and HLA in healthy donors. Study at large: About 200 million T cells yielded about 120 million unique TCR beta sequences, as an earlier analysis found.

The PCR ran on 60 Vbeta and 13 Jbeta primers. As handled by the study authors: Roughly 11 million shared chains were among the roughly 80 million unique TCR beta chains that a later analysis counted. The data were produced by immunoSEQ multiplex PCR, yet TCRdb's version contains in-frame clones alone and is incomplete. That table gives V, J and clone size, and the DNA gave D and trimming. The sample lists 150,000 to 200,000 clones, 55% to 65% occurring once. About this clone itself: What it recognizes is unknown.

General study results and limits: Among immune exposure information, only CMV serostatus was available. Relative to the approximately 700-donor mean, N-insertions were reportedly fewer in an Asian-associated ancestry cluster in a later analysis.

Material: PBMCs. This receptor was identified in a man between 35 and 55 years old in good health and CMV-seronegative.

CDR3 protein: CAISESTLAGGSGTGELFF. Written as DNA, the CDR3 is TGTGCCATCAGTGAGTCGACCCTAGCGGGAGGGTCGGGCACCGGGGAGCTGTTTTTT. The V call is TRBV10-3, the J call TRBJ2-2; 12 bases match TRBD2. CDR1 and CDR2 from the germline V gene are ENHRY and SYGVKD. The trim removed 0 bases at V and 4 bases at J, leaving 9 bases unmatched. This CDR3 is built from 19 residues.